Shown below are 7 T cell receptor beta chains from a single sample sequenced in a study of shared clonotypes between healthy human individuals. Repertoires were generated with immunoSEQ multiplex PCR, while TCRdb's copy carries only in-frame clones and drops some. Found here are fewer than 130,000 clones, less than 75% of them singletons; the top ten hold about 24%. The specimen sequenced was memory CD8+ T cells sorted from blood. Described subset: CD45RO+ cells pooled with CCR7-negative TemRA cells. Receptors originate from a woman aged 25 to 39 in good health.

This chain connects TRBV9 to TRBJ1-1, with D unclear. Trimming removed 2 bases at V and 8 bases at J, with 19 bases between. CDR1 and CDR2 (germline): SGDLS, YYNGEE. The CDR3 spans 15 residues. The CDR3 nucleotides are TGTGCCAGCAGCGTCGGATCAATCGGCACTGGGGAAGCTTTCTTT. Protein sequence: CASSVGSIGTGEAFF.

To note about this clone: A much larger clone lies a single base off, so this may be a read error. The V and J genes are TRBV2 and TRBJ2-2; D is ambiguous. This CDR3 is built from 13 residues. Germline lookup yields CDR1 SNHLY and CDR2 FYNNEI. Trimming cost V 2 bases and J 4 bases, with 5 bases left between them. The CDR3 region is CASSEWGTGELFF. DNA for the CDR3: TGTGCCAGCAGTGAATGGGGCACCGGGGAGCTGTTTTTT. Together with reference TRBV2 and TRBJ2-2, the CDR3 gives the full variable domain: EPEVTQTPSHQVTQMGQEVILRCVPISNHLYFYWYRQILGQKVEFLVSFYNNEISEKSEIFDDQFSVERPDGSNFTLKIRSTKLEDSAMYFCASSEWGTGELFFGEGSRLTVL.

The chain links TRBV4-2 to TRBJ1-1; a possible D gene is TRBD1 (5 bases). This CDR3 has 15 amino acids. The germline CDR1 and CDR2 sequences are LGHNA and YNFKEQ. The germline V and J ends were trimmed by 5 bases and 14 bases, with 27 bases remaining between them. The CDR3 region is CASSSDGGDLERGFF. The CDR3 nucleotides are TGTGCCAGCAGCTCTGATGGCGGAGACCTAGAACGGGGGTTCTTT.

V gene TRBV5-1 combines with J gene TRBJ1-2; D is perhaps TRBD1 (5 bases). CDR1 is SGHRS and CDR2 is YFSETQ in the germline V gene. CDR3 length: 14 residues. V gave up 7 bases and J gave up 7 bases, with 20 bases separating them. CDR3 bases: TGCGCCAGCCGGGGGTCTTTCGAGGCATCTGGCTACACCTTC. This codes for CASRGSFEASGYTF.

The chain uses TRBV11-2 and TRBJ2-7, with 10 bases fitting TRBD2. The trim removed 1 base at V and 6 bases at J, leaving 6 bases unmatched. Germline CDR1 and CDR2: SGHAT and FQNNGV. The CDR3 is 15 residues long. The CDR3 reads CASSLGMGTSAEQYF. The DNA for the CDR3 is TGTGCCAGCAGCTTAGGTATGGGGACTAGCGCCGAGCAGTACTTC.

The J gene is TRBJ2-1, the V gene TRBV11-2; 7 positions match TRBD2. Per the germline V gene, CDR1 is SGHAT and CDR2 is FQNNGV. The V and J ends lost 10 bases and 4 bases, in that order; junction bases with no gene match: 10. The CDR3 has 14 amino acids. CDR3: CATNSGAGYNEQFF. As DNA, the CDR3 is TGTGCCACCAATTCGGGAGCGGGGTACAATGAGCAGTTCTTC.

The CDR3 region is CASSLAGTGSTDTQYF. The CDR3 coding sequence is TGTGCCAGCAGCTTGGCCGGGACGGGAAGCACAGATACGCAGTATTTT. The chain has TRBV5-5 and TRBJ2-3; D is tentatively TRBD1 or TRBD2 (5 bases each). CDR1 and CDR2 (germline): SGHKS, YYEKEE (reference sequence). The CDR3 contains 16 residues. Trimming pared 0 bases from V and 0 bases from J, leaving 11 bases between. The entire variable domain, with the rest obtained from reference TRBV5-5 and TRBJ2-3, is as follows: DAGVTQSPTHLIKTRGQQVTLRCSPISGHKSVSWYQQVLGQGPQFIFQYYEKEERGRGNFPDRFSARQFPNYSSELNVNALLLGDSALYLCASSLAGTGSTDTQYFGPGTRLTVL.